This is a list of T cell receptor beta chains from one sample in a study of radiotherapy plus CTLA-4 blockade in lung cancer. The data were produced by immunoSEQ multiplex PCR, yet TCRdb's version contains in-frame clones alone and is incomplete. The sample carries about 78,000 clones, around 85% recorded once. Sequences were derived from peripheral blood, sampled from a patient treated with radiotherapy plus ipilimumab. These receptors were obtained from a human donor with non-small cell lung cancer who had a partial response to radiotherapy plus ipilimumab. The CDR3 runs from the conserved cysteine through the conserved F or W. Fields, in order: V gene, clone size, J gene, D gene, CDR3 protein, CDR3 DNA. A D gene is named only where the DNA matches it firmly. The listing skips clone size in some rows; elsewhere it reads once, few, many or a size class.

TRBV5-4,.,TRBJ1-6,TRBD1,CASSQGQGYSPLHF,TGTGCCAGCAGCCAGGGACAGGGTTATTCACCCCTCCACTTT
TRBV6-5,few,TRBJ1-1,.,CASSPAGSNTEAFF,TGTGCCAGCAGCCCGGCCGGGTCGAACACTGAAGCTTTCTTT
TRBV11-2,.,TRBJ2-2,.,CASSLLNTGELFF,TGTGCCAGCAGCTTACTGAACACCGGGGAGCTGTTTTTT
TRBV5-1,.,TRBJ2-5,.,CASSRSPVSQETQYF,TGCGCCAGCAGCCGGTCCCCTGTGTCTCAAGAGACCCAGTACTTC
TRBV13,.,TRBJ2-7,TRBD2,CASRHTSGSSYEQYF,TGTGCCAGCAGACACACAAGCGGGAGCTCCTACGAGCAGTACTTC
TRBV5-1,.,TRBJ2-3,.,CASSLAGLSDTQYF,TGCGCCAGCAGCTTGGCCGGACTATCAGATACGCAGTATTTT
TRBV5-1,few,TRBJ2-6,.,CASSFREGLASSGANVLTF,TGCGCCAGCAGCTTCCGCGAGGGACTGGCCTCCTCTGGGGCCAACGTCCTGACTTTC
TRBV5-4,.,TRBJ2-3,.,CASSPRGGGADTQYF,TGTGCCAGCAGCCCCCGGGGAGGGGGAGCAGATACGCAGTATTTT
TRBV4-1,once,TRBJ2-1,.,CASSQAGFGPNEQFF,TGCGCCAGCAGCCAAGCCGGTTTTGGGCCCAATGAGCAGTTCTTC
TRBV7-6,.,TRBJ2-7,.,CASSSGDGYEQYF,TGTGCCAGCAGCTCGGGGGACGGGTACGAGCAGTACTTC
TRBV10-3,.,TRBJ1-2,TRBD1,CAISGTGGTYGYTF,TGTGCCATCAGTGGGACAGGAGGTACCTATGGCTACACCTTC
TRBV6-1,.,TRBJ1-1,.,CASSELGAMNTEAFF,TGTGCCAGCAGTGAACTGGGGGCGATGAACACTGAAGCTTTCTTT
TRBV28,.,TRBJ1-2,TRBD1,CASSMDRLSGYTF,TGTGCCAGCAGTATGGACAGGTTAAGTGGCTACACCTTC
TRBV6-6,.,TRBJ1-1,.,CASSYRTANTEAFF,TGTGCCAGCAGTTACCGCACAGCGAACACTGAAGCTTTCTTT
TRBV28,.,TRBJ2-1,TRBD2,CASSSAGTKNEQFF,TGTGCCAGCAGTTCAGCCGGGACTAAGAATGAGCAGTTCTTC
TRBV5-4,.,TRBJ2-3,TRBD1,CASSYGQGPTDTQYF,TGTGCCAGCAGCTACGGACAGGGCCCCACAGATACGCAGTATTTT
TRBV4-2,.,TRBJ2-3,TRBD1,CASRAPGTGGTDTQYF,TGTGCCAGCAGGGCGCCCGGGACAGGAGGCACAGATACGCAGTATTTT
TRBV7-2,.,TRBJ2-1,.,CASRPRLNEQFF,TGTGCCAGCAGACCGAGACTGAATGAGCAGTTCTTC
TRBV6-5,.,TRBJ1-1,.,CASSYRDKNTEAFF,TGTGCCAGCAGTTACCGAGACAAGAACACTGAAGCTTTCTTT
TRBV5-1,.,TRBJ2-3,TRBD2,CASSLALTSGTSTDTQYF,TGCGCCAGCAGCTTGGCCTTGACTAGCGGAACTAGCACAGATACGCAGTATTTT
TRBV5-8,.,TRBJ2-2,TRBD2,CASSSRRASGRAGELFF,TGTGCCAGCAGCTCACGCCGGGCTAGCGGGAGAGCCGGGGAGCTGTTTTTT
TRBV7-2,.,TRBJ2-5,.,CASSLVGTQQETQYF,TGTGCCAGCAGCTTAGTAGGGACTCAACAAGAGACCCAGTACTTC
TRBV25-1,once,TRBJ2-5,TRBD1,CASSESPPGQGKETQYF,TGTGCCAGCAGTGAATCCCCCCCGGGACAGGGAAAAGAGACCCAGTACTTC
TRBV4-1,.,TRBJ2-7,.,CASVREPGHAAYEQYF,TGCGCCAGCGTCCGAGAGCCGGGACACGCGGCCTACGAGCAGTACTTC
TRBV5-4,.,TRBJ1-3,.,CASSGDGNTIYF,TGTGCCAGTTCGGGGGATGGAAACACCATATATTTT
TRBV5-6,.,TRBJ2-7,TRBD1,CASSLPGQMHEQYF,TGTGCCAGCAGCTTGCCGGGACAGATGCACGAGCAGTACTTC
TRBV7-6,.,TRBJ2-1,TRBD2,CASSPANIGGRADEQFF,TGTGCCAGCAGCCCGGCAAATATCGGGGGGAGGGCCGATGAGCAGTTCTTC
TRBV5-1,.,TRBJ2-5,TRBD1,CASSQSGTGGRETQYF,TGCGCCAGCAGCCAGTCCGGGACAGGGGGACGAGAGACCCAGTACTTC
TRBV30,once,TRBJ1-3,.,CAWSVTGFLGNTIYF,TGTGCCTGGAGCGTAACAGGGTTTTTAGGAAACACCATATATTTT
TRBV10-1,.,TRBJ2-1,TRBD2,CASSEGTSGSWEQFF,TGCGCCAGCAGTGAGGGGACTAGCGGGAGTTGGGAGCAGTTCTTC
TRBV2,.,TRBJ2-3,TRBD1,CASGGLQGVWGTDTQYF,TGTGCCAGCGGGGGTCTACAGGGGGTTTGGGGCACAGATACGCAGTATTTT
TRBV5-1,once,TRBJ1-1,TRBD1,CASSSRGQTNTEAFF,TGCGCCAGCAGCTCTAGGGGACAGACGAACACTGAAGCTTTCTTT
TRBV7-9,.,TRBJ1-1,.,CASSFEGVGTEAFF,TGTGCCAGCAGCTTCGAAGGGGTTGGCACTGAAGCTTTCTTT
TRBV29-1,.,TRBJ1-3,.,CSGGTGNTIYF,TGCAGCGGGGGCACTGGAAACACCATATATTTT
TRBV18,.,TRBJ2-3,TRBD1,CASSQGTVLTDTQYF,TGTGCCAGCTCACAGGGGACAGTCCTCACAGATACGCAGTATTTT
TRBV30,.,TRBJ2-1,TRBD2,CAWEFSGSYNEQFF,TGTGCCTGGGAATTTAGCGGGAGCTACAATGAGCAGTTCTTC
TRBV5-4,.,TRBJ1-1,TRBD1,CASSLTGGTEAFF,TGTGCCAGCAGCTTGACAGGGGGGACTGAAGCTTTCTTT
TRBV28,.,TRBJ1-5,.,CASSYYYQPQHF,TGTGCCAGCAGTTATTACTATCAGCCCCAGCATTTT
TRBV7-8,.,TRBJ2-1,TRBD2,CASSPLGLAGSNEQFF,TGTGCCAGCAGCCCCCTAGGACTAGCGGGGAGCAATGAGCAGTTCTTC
TRBV5-6,.,TRBJ2-2,TRBD2,CASSPMALAGEGELFF,TGTGCCAGCAGCCCTATGGCTCTAGCGGGAGAGGGGGAGCTGTTTTTT
TRBV5-5,.,TRBJ1-5,.,CASSRQAGQTNQPQHF,TGTGCCAGCAGCCGGCAGGCAGGACAGACCAATCAGCCCCAGCATTTT
TRBV7-2,.,TRBJ1-1,.,CASSLDAGATEAFF,TGTGCCAGCAGCTTAGATGCAGGGGCCACTGAAGCTTTCTTT
TRBV5-5,.,TRBJ1-1,.,CASSLGVGLMNTEAFF,TGTGCCAGCAGCTTGGGGGTCGGACTCATGAACACTGAAGCTTTCTTT
TRBV5-1,few,TRBJ1-4,.,CASSLGGGKLFF,TGCGCCAGCAGCCTCGGAGGTGGAAAACTGTTTTTT
TRBV19,few,TRBJ1-2,.,CASSMGPQGNYGYTF,TGTGCCAGTAGTATGGGCCCACAGGGAAACTATGGCTACACCTTC
TRBV15,.,TRBJ2-3,.,CATSRDLVGRTDTQYF,TGTGCCACCAGCAGAGATCTGGTGGGGAGAACAGATACGCAGTATTTT
TRBV9,.,TRBJ2-1,TRBD2,CASSAPSGVDNEQFF,TGTGCCAGCAGCGCCCCTAGCGGAGTAGACAATGAGCAGTTCTTC